This T cell receptor (beta chain) was recorded in a study of early T cells in non-severe SARS-CoV-2 infection. Study in general: Sequencing was performed on bulk RNA from unsorted whole blood, leaving chains unpaired.

Notes on the study in general: Reliance on VDJdb matching favored anti-spike CD8 responses; private and CD4 specificities were missed.

Each single cDNA molecule received a unique molecular identifier. TCRdb used MiXCR to reprocess the 5' RACE reads, holding one entry per CDR3 protein. Of tens of thousands of distinct CDR3 sequences in the sample, approximately 13% are singletons; the top ten hold roughly 8.3%. This CDR3 is 19 amino acids long. The ends lost 6 bases at V and 0 bases at J; junction bases unmatched: 15. Germline values: CDR1 MNHEY, CDR2 SVGEGT. Concerning this clonotype itself: Its antigen is still unknown.

This chain connects TRBV6-2 or TRBV6-3 to TRBJ2-1; TRBD2 agrees at 9 bases. The sequence was obtained from an adult who was a healthcare worker with PCR-confirmed SARS-CoV-2 infection or an uninfected control (not recorded which). Source material: whole blood. CDR3 in DNA: TGTGCCAGCAGGCCTACTAGACTAGCGGACACCAGCTCCTACAATGAGCAGTTCTTC. It specifies CASRPTRLADTSSYNEQFF.